This T cell receptor beta chain is from a study of sequential checkpoint blockade in melanoma. Study summary: Patients were randomized 1:1 to nivolumab-then-ipilimumab or ipilimumab-then-nivolumab first-line. Maintenance nivolumab came after either treatment sequence.

The CDR3 is 13 residues long. Trimming pared 2 bases from V and 3 bases from J, leaving 7 bases between. CDR1 MNHEY and CDR2 SVGAGI come from the germline V gene. Indicated treatment: randomized to nivolumab then ipilimumab (arm A) or the reverse (arm B). None of the patients previously received DNA-damaging chemotherapy. Live CD3+CD8+ CD19− CD56− cells were sorted from PBMCs. The data were produced by immunoSEQ multiplex PCR, yet TCRdb's version contains in-frame clones alone and is incomplete. The data show 15,000 to 20,000 clones, around 92% seen once. The V call is TRBV6-5, the J call TRBJ1-1; D uncertain. The material was CD8+ T cells sorted from blood (inferred from file names), obtained from a patient given nivolumab and ipilimumab in sequence. The clonotype originates from a human donor with melanoma. Here the CDR3 reads CASSYRGDTEAFF. The CDR3 region has the DNA TGTGCCAGCAGTTACCGGGGAGACACTGAAGCTTTCTTT.